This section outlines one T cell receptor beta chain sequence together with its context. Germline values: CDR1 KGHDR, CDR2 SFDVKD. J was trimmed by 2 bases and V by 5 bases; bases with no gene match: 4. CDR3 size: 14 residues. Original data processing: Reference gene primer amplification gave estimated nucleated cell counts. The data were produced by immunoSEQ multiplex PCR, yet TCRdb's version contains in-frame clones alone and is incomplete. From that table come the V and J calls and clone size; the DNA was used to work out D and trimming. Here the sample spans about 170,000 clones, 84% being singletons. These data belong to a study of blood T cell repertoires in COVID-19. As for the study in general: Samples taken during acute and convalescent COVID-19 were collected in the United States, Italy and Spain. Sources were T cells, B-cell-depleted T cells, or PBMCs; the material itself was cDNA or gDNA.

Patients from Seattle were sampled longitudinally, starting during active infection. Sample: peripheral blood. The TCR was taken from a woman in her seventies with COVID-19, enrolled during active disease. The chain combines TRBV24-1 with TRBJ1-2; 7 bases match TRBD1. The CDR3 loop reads CATSGDRTNYGYTF. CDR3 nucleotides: TGTGCCACCAGTGGGGACAGAACAAACTATGGCTACACCTTC.